The 21 T cell receptor beta chains given below trace back to one sample, sequenced in a study of molecular identifiers for immune sequencing clone quantification. One entry per CDR3 protein results from TCRdb running MiXCR on the PCR reads. The data hold 85,000 to 130,000 distinct CDR3 sequences, with around a third observed a single time. Sequenced: naive CD8+ T cells from blood, with Jurkat cell RNA spiked in. Subset described: FACS-sorted CD8+CD4-CCR7+CD45RA+ naive T cells. The receptors originated from a human donor in good health. Some libraries in this study had Jurkat cell RNA spiked in.

On this clonotype itself: One end of the junction does not line up with germline, which may come from a read error. The rearrangement links TRBV5-4 to TRBJ2-1; 8 bases line up with TRBD2. CDR1 is SGHNT and CDR2 is YYREEE in the germline V gene (reference sequence). The CDR3 contains 16 residues. The CDR3 reads CACRTRGAGAGVEQFF. The CDR3 bases are TGTGCCTGCAGGACGAGGGGTGCGGGAGCGGGGGTTGAGCAGTTCTTC.

This chain links TRBV29-1 with TRBJ1-2; D not certain. Trimming stripped 1 base from V and 4 bases from J, with 22 bases between. The length of the CDR3 is 17 residues. The germline gives CDR1 SQVTM, CDR2 ANQGSEA. Here the CDR3 reads CSVEGSSVLDSVYGYTF. The DNA of the CDR3 is TGCAGCGTTGAAGGATCCTCGGTATTAGATTCGGTCTATGGCTACACCTTC. The full variable domain, with the rest looked up from reference TRBV29-1 and TRBJ1-2, is SAVISQKPSRDICQRGTSLTIQCQVDSQVTMMFWYRQQPGQSLTLIATANQGSEATYESGFVIDKFPISRPNLTFSTLTVSNMSPEDSSIYLCSVEGSSVLDSVYGYTFGSGTRLTVV.

Here the CDR3 DNA reads TGCGCCAGCAGCCATCACGACGGATACAATGAGCAGTTCTTC. Translation gives CASSHHDGYNEQFF. V gene TRBV4-1 combines with J gene TRBJ2-1; D is unresolved. Trimming left V 3 bases short and J 4 bases short, with 10 bases between. Germline V lookup: CDR1 MGHRA, CDR2 YSYEKL. The CDR3 length is 14 residues.

This clonotype was recorded many times. This chain uses TRBV11-2 with TRBJ2-3; D unresolved. There are 15 residues in the CDR3. Germline CDR1 reads SGHAT; CDR2 reads FQNNGV. Trimming shortened V by 1 base and J by 1 base, and 9 bases separated the two germline ends. CDR3 in DNA: TGTGCCAGCAGCTTAGTGGGCAGACGCACAGATACGCAGTATTTT. It encodes CASSLVGRRTDTQYF.

The CDR3 sequence: CASSQESPLSGSYEQYF. The DNA of the CDR3 is TGCGCCAGCAGCCAAGAAAGCCCTCTAAGCGGGAGCTACGAGCAGTACTTC. This chain links TRBV4-3 with TRBJ2-7; the match to TRBD2 covers 8 bases. This CDR3 has 17 amino acids. Germline V lookup: CDR1 LGHNA, CDR2 YSLEER. Losses at the gene ends were 0 bases for V and 3 bases for J; bases not matched to a gene: 10.

In this sample, this clonotype turned up a few times. The V call is TRBV28, the J call TRBJ2-5, with 10 bases that match TRBD2. The germline CDR1 and CDR2 sequences are MDHEN and SYDVKM. The CDR3 is made up of 18 amino acids. The trim removed 4 bases at V and 1 base at J, leaving 12 bases unmatched. CDR3 DNA: TGTGCCAGCAGTTCGTTGCTAGCGGGAGTTAGGCTCCAAGAGACCCAGTACTTC. Its translation is CASSSLLAGVRLQETQYF.

Concerning this clonotype: Possible read error: a much larger clone is one base away. The chain uses TRBV4-3 and TRBJ2-7, with TRBD1 matching over 10 bases. CDR3 length: 16 amino acids. J gave up 4 bases and V 1 base, and 7 bases lay outside the gene matches. CDR1 is LGHNA and CDR2 is YSLEER in the germline V gene. The CDR3 DNA reads TGCGCCAGCAGCCAAGCGCCGGGACAGGGGCCTTACGAGCAGTACTTC. Amino acids: CASSQAPGQGPYEQYF.

Points on this clonotype: A much larger clone is a single base away; this may be a read error. This chain links TRBV11-2 with TRBJ2-5; D call uncertain. This CDR3 has 12 amino acids. CDR1 is SGHAT, CDR2 FQNNGV, per germline. V dropped 8 bases and J dropped 1 base, with 8 bases sitting between them. CDR3 in amino acids: CASGPVQETQYF. CDR3 nucleotides: TGTGCCAGCGGCCCTGTCCAAGAGACCCAGTACTTC.

This chain uses TRBV18 with TRBJ2-3, with 9 bases identical to TRBD2. V gave up 6 bases and J gave up 5 bases; unmatched junction bases: 12. The germline gives CDR1 KGHSH, CDR2 LQKENI. This CDR3 is built from 16 residues. The CDR3 here is CASSLPPGLAKDTQYF. CDR3 nucleotide sequence: TGTGCCAGCTCCCTACCCCCGGGACTAGCTAAAGATACGCAGTATTTT.

This clonotype was counted at least ten times. The chain couples TRBV11-2 to TRBJ2-1; D ambiguous. Per germline, CDR1 SGHAT and CDR2 FQNNGV. The CDR3 length is 11 residues. Trimming cost V 8 bases and J 4 bases, with 6 bases left between them. CDR3 sequence (DNA): TGTGCCAGCGAAGGATACAATGAGCAGTTCTTC. The encoded protein is CASEGYNEQFF.

This clonotype has ten or more counts. The chain is built from TRBV28 and TRBJ2-7; perhaps TRBD2 as D (5 bases). CDR1 and CDR2 (germline): MDHEN, SYDVKM. Trimming left V 7 bases short and J 2 bases short, with 9 bases between. There are 12 residues in the CDR3. CDR3 sequence (DNA): TGTGCCAGCACTGAGGGAACCTACGAGCAGTACTTC. The encoded protein is CASTEGTYEQYF.

Comments on this clonotype: Without the conserved terminal phenylalanine or tryptophan, this CDR3 likely stems from a read error. V and J are TRBV9 and TRBJ2-7, with TRBD1 matching 8 bases. The CDR3 totals 16 residues. Per germline, CDR1 SGDLS and CDR2 YYNGEE. CDR3 DNA sequence: TGTGCCAGAAGCGTTGACCCCGGGACAGGTTCCTACGAGCAGTACATC. Amino acid sequence: CARSVDPGTGSYEQYI.

This rearrangement joins TRBV6-2 or TRBV6-3 to TRBJ1-1; no clear D gene. Trimming shortened V by 2 bases and J by 8 bases, and 9 bases separated the two germline ends. Germline-derived CDR1 and CDR2 are MNHEY and SVGEGT. CDR3 length equals 12 residues. The CDR3 bases are TGTGCCAGCAGTTACGGGCACCGAGAAGCTTTCTTT. Its protein product is CASSYGHREAFF.

There are many counts of this clonotype. The V call is TRBV4-2, the J call TRBJ2-7, with 9 bases matching TRBD2. This CDR3 comprises 15 residues. Per the germline V gene, CDR1 is LGHNA and CDR2 is YNFKEQ. The J segment lost 7 bases and the V segment lost 0 bases, leaving 7 bases of the junction unmatched. The CDR3: CASSQEEGLAVEQYF. CDR3 in DNA: TGTGCCAGCAGCCAAGAGGAGGGACTAGCTGTTGAGCAGTACTTC.

The gene calls are TRBV12-3 or TRBV12-4 and TRBJ1-6; tentatively, D is TRBD1 (5 bases). V was shortened by 8 bases and J by 8 bases, with 16 bases between the two germline ends. The CDR3 is made up of 14 amino acids. CDR3 DNA sequence: TGTGCCAGCGGGCTGGGGGTTCATTATTCACCCCTCCACTTT. Protein sequence: CASGLGVHYSPLHF.

Points on this clonotype: One end of the junction fails to match germline, which may point to a read error. The rearrangement joins TRBV2 to TRBJ1-5, with 7 bases fitting TRBD1. In germline, CDR1 is SNHLY, CDR2 FYNNEI. CDR3 size: 15 residues. CDR3 nucleotides: TGTGCCAGCACAGGGGGAACAACAACGAGGCACCCCCAACATTTT. This encodes CASTGGTTTRHPQHF.

This clonotype was picked up many times. The CDR3, as DNA: TGTGCCAGCAGTTGGGCACCTAGCGGGATTGCCTACGAGCAGTACTTC. It yields the protein CASSWAPSGIAYEQYF. The chain has TRBV28 and TRBJ2-7; 9 bases align to TRBD2. The V gene end was trimmed by 4 bases and the J gene end by 2 bases; junction bases not matched to a gene: 9. The CDR3 loop spans 16 amino acids. Germline V gene sequence: CDR1 MDHEN, CDR2 SYDVKM.

This clonotype came up many times. V is TRBV7-2 and J is TRBJ2-7; TRBD2 aligns across 13 bases. CDR1 is SGHTA and CDR2 is FQGNSA in the germline V gene. The CDR3 consists of 15 residues. V trimming: 4 bases; J trimming: 4 bases; junction bases outside the gene matches: 4. In nucleotides, the CDR3 is TGTGCCAGCAGCTACCGGACTAGCGGGAGTTACGAGCAGTACTTC. This translates into CASSYRTSGSYEQYF.

The chain employs TRBV7-9 and TRBJ2-1, with 9 nucleotides matching TRBD1. Germline V CDR1 and CDR2: SEHNR, FQNEAQ (reference sequence). The trim removed 1 base at V and 3 bases at J, leaving 1 base unmatched. This CDR3 region has 15 residues. In DNA form, the CDR3 reads TGTGCCAGCAGCTTAGGGACAGGGGTCTACAATGAGCAGTTCTTC. This gives the protein CASSLGTGVYNEQFF.

With regard to this clonotype: Here the CDR3 omits its conserved ending phenylalanine or tryptophan, so a read error is the likely source. V is TRBV7-3 and J is TRBJ2-5; D could derive from TRBD1 or TRBD2 (6 bases each). CDR3 size: 14 residues. Germline V gives CDR1 SGHTA, CDR2 FQGTGA. CDR3 loop: CPTRLTGAGETQYI. The CDR3 nucleotides read TGTCCCACCCGCCTAACGGGGGCGGGAGAGACCCAGTACATC.

This clonotype was counted a single time. Relative to the germline gene, one junction end is altered; a read error may explain this. The chain is built from TRBV29-1 and TRBJ2-7; D perhaps matches TRBD1 (7 bases). Germline assignment: CDR1 SQVTM and CDR2 ANQGSEA. The CDR3 consists of 14 residues. The CDR3 DNA reads as TGCTGCGTCCTCCGCGGGACAGACCTCTACGAGCAGTACTTC. It yields the protein CCVLRGTDLYEQYF.